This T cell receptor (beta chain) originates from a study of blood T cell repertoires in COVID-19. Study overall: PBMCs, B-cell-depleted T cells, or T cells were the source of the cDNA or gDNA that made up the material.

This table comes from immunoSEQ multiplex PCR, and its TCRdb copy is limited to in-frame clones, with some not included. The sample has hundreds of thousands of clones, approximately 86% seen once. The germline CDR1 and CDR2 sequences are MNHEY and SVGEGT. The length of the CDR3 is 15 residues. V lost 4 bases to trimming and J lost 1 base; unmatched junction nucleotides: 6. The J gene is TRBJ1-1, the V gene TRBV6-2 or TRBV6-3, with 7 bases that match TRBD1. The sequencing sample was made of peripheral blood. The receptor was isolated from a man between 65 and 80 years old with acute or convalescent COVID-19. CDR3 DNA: TGTGCCAGCAGTTGGGGCAGGGGGAGGAACACTGAAGCTTTCTTT. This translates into CASSWGRGRNTEAFF.